This is a list of T cell receptor beta chains from one sample in a study of blood T cells in healthy people across ages. TCRdb re-derived calls from the 5' RACE reads in MiXCR, one entry per CDR3 protein. The sample has 1.5 million to 1.9 million distinct CDR3 sequences; approximately 43% are singletons. Sequencing was done on a sample of blood. These receptors all come from a woman aged 18-29 years in good health. Both conserved end residues are part of each CDR3. Each record gives: D gene, J gene, clone size, V gene, CDR3 DNA, CDR3 protein. The D gene is left open where the match is weak. Clone size is given for some rows only: seen once, a few or many times, or a class if the clone is expanded.

d_gene: NA; j_gene: TRBJ2-3; abundance: many; v_gene: TRBV2; CDR3nt: TGTGCCAGCCACATTGGGGATACGCAGTATTTT; CDR3aa: CASHIGDTQYF
d_gene: NA; j_gene: TRBJ2-3; abundance: NA; v_gene: TRBV3-1; CDR3nt: TGTGCCAGCAGCCAAGCGAATACGCAGTATTTT; CDR3aa: CASSQANTQYF
d_gene: TRBD1; j_gene: TRBJ1-2; abundance: NA; v_gene: TRBV6-6; CDR3nt: TGTGCCAGCAGCCCGGGACAGCGGAATGGCTACACCTTC; CDR3aa: CASSPGQRNGYTF
d_gene: NA; j_gene: TRBJ2-5; abundance: NA; v_gene: TRBV5-6; CDR3nt: TGTGCCAGCAGCCGTCCACGAGAGACCCAGTACTTC; CDR3aa: CASSRPRETQYF
d_gene: NA; j_gene: TRBJ1-1; abundance: few; v_gene: TRBV6-9; CDR3nt: TGTGCCAGCAGTTATTGGTGGATGCTGAACACTGAAGCTTTCTTT; CDR3aa: CASSYWWMLNTEAFF
d_gene: NA; j_gene: TRBJ1-6; abundance: NA; v_gene: TRBV6-2/TRBV6-3; CDR3nt: TGTGCCAGCAGTTCCCAAGGACAGTCGTCACCCCTCCACTTT; CDR3aa: CASSSQGQSSPLHF
d_gene: NA; j_gene: TRBJ2-1; abundance: few; v_gene: TRBV5-6; CDR3nt: TGTGCCAGCAGCTATCGAACAACGCTCAATGAGCAGTTCTTC; CDR3aa: CASSYRTTLNEQFF
d_gene: NA; j_gene: TRBJ2-7; abundance: few; v_gene: TRBV10-2; CDR3nt: TGCGCCAGCAGATCCGCGGACTTGCGCAATGAGCAGTACTTC; CDR3aa: CASRSADLRNEQYF
d_gene: TRBD1; j_gene: TRBJ1-4; abundance: NA; v_gene: TRBV20-1; CDR3nt: TGCAGTGCTAGAGCAGGGACAGGGGGCCATAATGAAAAACTGTTTTTT; CDR3aa: CSARAGTGGHNEKLFF
d_gene: NA; j_gene: TRBJ2-5; abundance: NA; v_gene: TRBV29-1; CDR3nt: TGCAGCGTTGAGGCCCTACTGGACAATGAGCAGTACTTC; CDR3aa: CSVEALLDNEQYF
d_gene: NA; j_gene: TRBJ1-2; abundance: NA; v_gene: TRBV12-3/TRBV12-4; CDR3nt: TGTGCCAGCAGGGCCGACAACAACTATGGCTACACCTTC; CDR3aa: CASRADNNYGYTF
d_gene: TRBD2; j_gene: TRBJ2-5; abundance: NA; v_gene: TRBV4-3; CDR3nt: TGCGCCAGCAGCCAAGAAAGTGCTAGCGGGAGGTTAGGTAATGAGCAGTACTTC; CDR3aa: CASSQESASGRLGNEQYF
d_gene: NA; j_gene: TRBJ2-5; abundance: NA; v_gene: TRBV7-2; CDR3nt: TGTGCCAGCAGCTTAGGAAGTGGGGGGGCATGGTATGAGCAGTACTTC; CDR3aa: CASSLGSGGAWYEQYF
d_gene: NA; j_gene: TRBJ1-5; abundance: few; v_gene: TRBV12-3/TRBV12-4; CDR3nt: TGTGCCAGCAGTTCGTCGGCAGGTTTAGGGAGCAATCAGCCCCAGCATTTT; CDR3aa: CASSSSAGLGSNQPQHF
d_gene: NA; j_gene: TRBJ1-3; abundance: NA; v_gene: TRBV5-1; CDR3nt: TGCGCCAGCAGCTTGGGGGCGACCCCTGGAAACACCATATATTTT; CDR3aa: CASSLGATPGNTIYF
d_gene: NA; j_gene: TRBJ2-3; abundance: NA; v_gene: TRBV9; CDR3nt: TGTGCCACTTCGTGGGACCCAGCCTATGGAGATACGCAGTATTTT; CDR3aa: CATSWDPAYGDTQYF
d_gene: NA; j_gene: TRBJ1-4; abundance: NA; v_gene: TRBV12-5; CDR3nt: TGCGCTAGCGTCCCGTTGGCAACTAATGAAAAACTGTTTTTT; CDR3aa: CASVPLATNEKLFF
d_gene: NA; j_gene: TRBJ1-2; abundance: few; v_gene: TRBV7-9; CDR3nt: TGTGCCAGCAGCTTAGCGGCCAGGGCTTCGGATGGCTACACCTTC; CDR3aa: CASSLAARASDGYTF
d_gene: TRBD1; j_gene: TRBJ1-2; abundance: many; v_gene: TRBV20-1; CDR3nt: TGCAGTGCGAGCAAGAGGGACAGAAACTATGGCTACACCTTC; CDR3aa: CSASKRDRNYGYTF
d_gene: TRBD2; j_gene: TRBJ2-1; abundance: few; v_gene: TRBV7-9; CDR3nt: TGTGCCAGCAGCTTAGCTCGTAGCGGGAGACAAAACAATGAGCAGTTCTTC; CDR3aa: CASSLARSGRQNNEQFF
d_gene: NA; j_gene: TRBJ2-3; abundance: few; v_gene: TRBV18; CDR3nt: TGTGCCAGCTCTCAAGGACAGATAGGCACAGATACGCAGTATTTT; CDR3aa: CASSQGQIGTDTQYF
d_gene: TRBD1; j_gene: TRBJ2-2; abundance: NA; v_gene: TRBV4-1; CDR3nt: TGCGCCAGCAGCCAAGCACAGGGGTGGGAGCTGTTTTTT; CDR3aa: CASSQAQGWELFF
d_gene: TRBD2; j_gene: TRBJ2-7; abundance: NA; v_gene: TRBV9; CDR3nt: TGTGCCAGCAGCCCACTAGCGGGAGGGCGGGATGAGCAGTACTTC; CDR3aa: CASSPLAGGRDEQYF